This is a list of T cell receptor beta chains from one sample in a study of cytomegalovirus exposure and HLA in healthy donors. Data came from immunoSEQ multiplex PCR; TCRdb stores just in-frame clones and leaves some out. The table includes approximately 100,000 clones, about three quarters detected once. The sample was PBMCs. The origin of the receptors is a female donor in good health and CMV-seronegative. CDR3s include the opening cysteine and the closing phenylalanine or tryptophan.

J: TRBJ2-1; V: TRBV4-1; CDR3: CASSQVILAGGRNEQFF
J: TRBJ2-5; V: TRBV30; CDR3: CAWSGGAPGETQYF
J: TRBJ1-2; V: TRBV6-5; CDR3: CASRPLAGYGYTF
J: TRBJ1-5; V: TRBV5-3; CDR3: CARSLAELGSNQPQHF
J: TRBJ2-3; V: TRBV30; CDR3: CAWSVQGGTDTQYF
J: TRBJ1-3; V: TRBV19; CDR3: CASTKTGAIGNTIYF
J: TRBJ2-2; V: TRBV7-3; CDR3: CASSLNVGTKSPGELFF
J: TRBJ1-1; V: TRBV9; CDR3: CASSPPKDRMNTEAFF
J: TRBJ2-3; V: TRBV6-1; CDR3: CASSEVAGGRTDTQYF
J: TRBJ1-5; V: TRBV15; CDR3: CATSRDRGNQPQHF
J: TRBJ2-3; V: TRBV5-1; CDR3: CASSYGGANTDTQYF
J: TRBJ1-1; V: TRBV2; CDR3: CASVDRGGTEAFF
J: TRBJ1-5; V: TRBV28; CDR3: CASTTPRGPQHF
J: TRBJ2-5; V: TRBV30; CDR3: CAWGLGGDRETQYF
J: TRBJ1-3; V: TRBV10-3; CDR3: CAISERQGAGNTIYF
J: TRBJ1-2; V: TRBV5-6; CDR3: CASSYLAGQYGYTF
J: TRBJ2-3; V: TRBV2; CDR3: CASTREIPDTQYF
J: TRBJ2-1; V: TRBV9; CDR3: CASSAAGGNEQFF
J: TRBJ2-2; V: TRBV5-1; CDR3: CASSFGGRETGELFF
J: TRBJ2-1; V: TRBV5-4; CDR3: CASSSGQPNEQFF
J: TRBJ2-7; V: TRBV7-2; CDR3: CASSSPVRGAGTYEQYF
J: TRBJ1-2; V: TRBV9; CDR3: CASSQGARSLGGYTF
J: TRBJ2-3; V: TRBV4-1; CDR3: CASSQDIAGALTDTQYF
J: TRBJ1-6; V: TRBV19; CDR3: CASSTVQGEVSPLHF
J: TRBJ2-7; V: TRBV5-4; CDR3: CASSVDLTYEQYF
J: TRBJ1-2; V: TRBV6-1; CDR3: CASSEGGRANYGYTF
J: TRBJ1-1; V: TRBV6-1; CDR3: CASRGDRLTPEAFF
J: TRBJ2-5; V: TRBV2; CDR3: CATEETQYF
J: TRBJ2-1; V: TRBV5-8; CDR3: CASSLGWGGASNNEQFF
J: TRBJ1-4; V: TRBV10-3; CDR3: CAISNPTGDSEKLFF
J: TRBJ1-4; V: TRBV18; CDR3: CASHPPGHEKLFF
J: TRBJ1-5; V: TRBV2; CDR3: CASSVGTGTAQPQHF
J: TRBJ2-1; V: TRBV7-9; CDR3: CASSLTKTGGFFYNEQFF
J: TRBJ2-3; V: TRBV5-3; CDR3: CARSLRSVAQVDSDTQYF
J: TRBJ1-5; V: TRBV11-3; CDR3: CASSPGGAGVDNQPQHF